This note documents a single T cell receptor (beta chain) sequence. The antigen is not known. This specimen comes from a study of T cell responses to AZD1222 COVID-19 vaccine. Study-wide results and caveats: Every sample of the repertoires postdated the peak T cell response. Clonal diversity was possibly underestimated, and white British individuals and females predominated among donors. When two AZD1222 doses had been given, Spike-specific TCR breadth and depth rose.

TCRdb keeps only in-frame clones here, not all; method: immunoSEQ multiplex PCR. This repertoire shows 150,000 to 200,000 clones, 92% found once; its top ten account for over 9.5%. V dropped 7 bases and J dropped 4 bases, with 14 bases sitting between them. This CDR3 contains 14 residues. The germline CDR1 and CDR2 sequences are LNHDA and SQIVND (reference sequence). Sequenced here: peripheral blood, sampled on day 0 of AZD1222 vaccination. The J gene is TRBJ1-5, the V gene TRBV19; D is unclear. The sequence came from an adult in good health. The CDR3 region is CASIDESTNQPQHF. The CDR3 nucleotides read TGTGCCAGTATAGACGAGAGTACAAATCAGCCCCAGCATTTT.